The rows below give T cell receptor beta chains drawn from one sample of a study of PD-1 blockade in classical Hodgkin lymphoma. Profiling relied on immunoSEQ multiplex PCR, and the TCRdb table lists in-frame clones only, not all of them. The data show about 20,000 clones, 73% seen once. Sequencing used peripheral blood mononuclear cells (PBMCs), obtained before the second cycle of nivolumab. Source of these receptors: a human donor with classical Hodgkin lymphoma. Each CDR3 is given with its conserved first and last residue.

TRBJ2-3 TRBV10-2 CASRLSGQLTDTQYF
TRBJ2-7 TRBV7-7 CASSRPGGEQYF
TRBJ1-1 TRBV5-1 CASSLEGSTEAFF
TRBJ2-3 TRBV5-4 CASSQEGLAGVGDTQYF
TRBJ2-1 TRBV19 CASSPSGRGNEQFF
TRBJ2-7 TRBV7-9 CASSFGTATYEQYF
TRBJ2-3 TRBV7-7 CASSLVASGRVADTQYF
TRBJ2-3 TRBV29-1 CSVELGGKADTQYF
TRBJ2-1 TRBV10-1 CASSGDYNEQFF
TRBJ2-1 TRBV18 CASSPGAVNEQFF
TRBJ2-7 TRBV14 CASSQGRAYEQYF
TRBJ2-1 TRBV27 CASGRGHEQFF